The T cell receptor (beta chain) described here comes from a study of post-analysis software for immune sequencing data. Study-wide context: The cohort encompassed relapsing-remitting, secondary progressive and progressive-relapsing multiple sclerosis disease courses.

Germline CDR1 SSHAT, CDR2 FNYEAQ (reference sequence). The CDR3 extends over 14 amino acids. This clonotype has only a few counts. The antigen is not known. The junction differs from germline at one of its ends, possibly a read error. cDNA libraries for TCR beta contained unique molecular identifiers. T cells numbering roughly 0.9 to 11 million gave rise to 500,000 to 600,000 cDNA molecules. MiXCR, applied by TCRdb to the PCR reads, yields one record per CDR3 protein. The sample consists of fewer than 900,000 distinct CDR3 sequences, 35% to 55% of them appearing once. Whole-study findings and limits: In patients, a few TRBV segments were more frequent than in controls, with TRBV5-6, TRBV5-1 and TRBV20-1 among them.

Sequencing used blood. The sequence was collected from a girl between 5 and 17 years old with multiple sclerosis. The chain carries TRBV7-7 and TRBJ2-2; D remains unclear. Written as DNA, the CDR3 is TGTGCTAGCAGCCCCTCCGGGAACACCGGGGAGCTGTTTTTT. This translates into CASSPSGNTGELFF.